This T cell receptor beta chain came from a study of post-analysis software for immune sequencing data. In germline, CDR1 is MGHRA, CDR2 YSYEKL. V lost 0 bases and J lost 2, with 12 bases in between. The CDR3 is 16 amino acids. A word on this clonotype: As yet, its antigen is unknown. A read error is possible here, since a much larger clone lies one base away.

General study results and limits: Relative to controls, patients had 4 or 5 TRBV segments at higher frequency, with TRBV5-6, TRBV5-1 and TRBV20-1 among these.

The TCR beta cDNA libraries contained unique molecular identifiers. Each CDR3 protein is one row after TCRdb ran MiXCR on the PCR reads. The table lists roughly 170,000 distinct CDR3 sequences, approximately 28% of them singletons. This rearrangement joins TRBV4-1 to TRBJ2-3; weak D call: TRBD2 (6 bases). This sequence was found in a girl aged 5 to 17 with multiple sclerosis. The sample was blood. The CDR3 here is CASSQDGLTITDTQYF. The CDR3 DNA follows: TGCGCCAGCAGCCAAGATGGACTAACTATCACAGATACGCAGTATTTT.